This entry lists 4 T cell receptor beta chains sequenced from one sample in a study of cytomegalovirus exposure and HLA in healthy donors. PCR used 60 Vbeta primers and 13 Jbeta primers. TCRdb's copy holds only in-frame clones and misses some; the assay was immunoSEQ multiplex PCR. The data contain 120,000 or so clones, 80% of them seen just once; the ten biggest clones take up around 0.92%. The sequenced sample was PBMCs. The receptors were sampled from a human donor in good health.

This clone was picked up a small number of times. This chain uses TRBV7-9 with TRBJ1-1; no firm D call. The germline V gene has CDR1 SEHNR and CDR2 FQNEAQ (reference sequence). V shed 4 bases and J shed 0 bases, with 9 bases lying between them. The CDR3 contains 14 residues. The DNA of the CDR3 is TGTGCCAGCAGCTCCTTTGACATGAACACTGAAGCTTTCTTT. This gives the protein CASSSFDMNTEAFF.

The J gene is TRBJ1-6, the V gene TRBV9, with a tentative D call TRBD1 (5 bases). CDR3 size: 15 residues. Trimming pared 3 bases from V and 7 bases from J, leaving 14 bases between. Per germline, CDR1 SGDLS and CDR2 YYNGEE. DNA of the CDR3: TGTGCCAGCAGCGCCGGGGGAAGGGCCAATTCACCCCTCCACTTT. Protein sequence: CASSAGGRANSPLHF.

This clone appeared a few times. The chain carries TRBV7-9 and TRBJ1-4; 7 nucleotides agree with TRBD1. The V gene's germline CDR1 is SEHNR and CDR2 FQNEAQ (reference sequence). CDR3 length: 14 amino acids. Germline trimming cut 3 bases from V and 4 bases from J; bases unmatched to any gene: 2. The CDR3 DNA reads as TGTGCCAGCAGCTTGGGACAGAATAATGAAAAACTGTTTTTT. Its translation is CASSLGQNNEKLFF. Complete variable domain (other parts from reference TRBV7-9 and TRBJ1-4): DTGVSQNPRHKITKRGQNVTFRCDPISEHNRLYWYRQTLGQGPEFLTYFQNEAQLEKSRLLSDRFSAERPKGSFSTLEIQRTEQGDSAMYLCASSLGQNNEKLFFGSGTQLSVL.

The chain has TRBV6-7 and TRBJ2-4, with 7 bases that match TRBD2. TRBV6-7 is sorted into the ORF group, with uncertain function. The CDR3 has 18 amino acids. With 4 bases clipped from V and 2 bases from J, the junction kept 14 bases outside the gene matches. In nucleotides, the CDR3 is TGTGCCAGCAGTTTCGGCGGGGGACGGTGGGAGCCCAAAAACATTCAGTACTTC. This translates into CASSFGGGRWEPKNIQYF.